Below, 12 T cell receptor beta chains from the same sample are listed, as sequenced in a study of long-term antiretroviral therapy in people with HIV. With survey level as its setting, the immunoSEQ assay was v3.0. Sequencing used immunoSEQ multiplex PCR; TCRdb keeps in-frame clones, though not all of them. The profile covers about 18,000 clones, with about 82% appearing a single time and around 20% taken by the ten largest. This specimen consisted of unsorted PBMCs, obtained 0.6 years after starting antiretroviral therapy. Receptors were obtained from a woman under 30 with HIV.

V is TRBV10-3 and J is TRBJ2-1; 7 positions agree with TRBD1. The ends lost 6 bases at V and 9 bases at J; junction bases unmatched: 5. The CDR3 contains 12 residues. From germline, CDR1 is ENHRY and CDR2 SYGVKD. CDR3 protein: CAIRFSGGEQFF. CDR3 bases: TGTGCCATCAGGTTTTCAGGGGGTGAGCAGTTCTTC.

The V and J genes are TRBV7-2 and TRBJ2-3, with D unresolved. Germline CDR1 reads SGHTA; CDR2 reads FQGNSA. Trimming stripped 0 bases from V and 4 bases from J, with 5 bases between. CDR3 size: 13 residues. CDR3 sequence reads: CASSLALADTQYF. Here the CDR3 DNA reads TGTGCCAGCAGCTTAGCACTCGCAGATACGCAGTATTTT.

The chain carries TRBV29-1 and TRBJ1-1, with TRBD1 matching over 9 bases. CDR1 and CDR2 (germline): SQVTM, ANQGSEA. Losses at the gene ends were 6 bases for V and 5 bases for J; bases not matched to a gene: 10. This CDR3 is 14 amino acids long. The CDR3 spells CSVASGTGYTEAFF. The CDR3 nucleotides are TGCAGCGTGGCCTCCGGGACAGGGTATACTGAAGCTTTCTTT.

The V gene is TRBV19, the J gene TRBJ2-7; TRBD2 agrees at 8 bases. The germline V gene encodes CDR1 LNHDA and CDR2 SQIVND (reference sequence). V lost 5 bases and J lost 2; bases outside the gene matches: 5. The CDR3 has 14 residues. CDR3 coding DNA: TGTGCCAGTAGTTTAGCGGGGTCAGCCTACGAGCAGTACTTC. As protein: CASSLAGSAYEQYF.

This clone has a handful of counts. The gene calls are TRBV19 and TRBJ1-6; tentatively, D is TRBD1 (5 bases). V was trimmed by 3 bases and J by 7 bases, leaving 10 bases between them. CDR3 length: 14 residues. The V gene's germline CDR1 is LNHDA and CDR2 SQIVND (reference sequence). Here the CDR3 reads CASSIRDGNSPLHF. CDR3 nucleotide sequence: TGTGCCAGTAGTATCCGGGACGGAAATTCACCCCTCCACTTT. Looking up the rest from reference TRBV19 and TRBJ1-6 gives the full variable domain: DGGITQSPKYLFRKEGQNVTLSCEQNLNHDAMYWYRQDPGQGLRLIYYSQIVNDFQKGDIAEGYSVSREKKESFPLTVTSAQKNPTAFYLCASSIRDGNSPLHFGNGTRLTVT.

CDR3 protein: CAWSVPGHSSSGNTIYF. For the CDR3, the DNA is TGTGCCTGGAGTGTACCCGGACACAGTAGCTCTGGAAACACCATATATTTT. The chain couples TRBV30 to TRBJ1-3; a weak D match, TRBD1 (5 bases). Trimming took off 0 bases at V and 0 bases at J, with 15 bases between the two ends. The CDR3 has 17 amino acids. Per germline, CDR1 GTSNPN and CDR2 SVGIG (reference sequence).

The chain carries TRBV5-8 and TRBJ2-2; D unclear. Trimming removed 0 bases at V and 7 bases at J, with 4 bases between. The CDR3 consists of 12 residues. Germline V gene lookup returns CDR1 SGHTS and CDR2 YDEGEE. This CDR3 reads CASSLVSGELFF. The DNA for the CDR3 is TGTGCCAGCAGCTTGGTTAGCGGGGAGCTGTTTTTT. Complete variable domain (other parts from reference TRBV5-8 and TRBJ2-2): EAGVTQSPTHLIKTRGQQATLRCSPISGHTSVYWYQQALGLGLQFLLWYDEGEERNRGNFPPRFSGRQFPNYSSELNVNALELEDSALYLCASSLVSGELFFGEGSRLTVL.

This clone has only a few counts. The genes are TRBV4-3 and TRBJ1-1, with D perhaps TRBD1 (5 bases). The germline V gene has CDR1 LGHNA and CDR2 YSLEER. CDR3 length equals 15 residues. Trimming removed 4 bases from V and 0 bases from J, with 12 bases in between. CDR3 DNA: TGCGCCAGCAGCCGGCAGGGCGGGATGAACACTGAAGCTTTCTTT. Translated: CASSRQGGMNTEAFF.

The table lists this clone with a few counts. The rearrangement joins TRBV5-6 to TRBJ2-7, with D possibly being TRBD2 (6 bases). V was pared by 4 bases and J by 2 bases, with 19 bases between. CDR3 size: 16 residues. Germline CDR1 is SGHDT and CDR2 is YYEEEE. The DNA for the CDR3 is TGTGCCAGCAGCCTGGGGGGAGGATCGTTCCCCTACGAGCAGTACTTC. The encoded protein is CASSLGGGSFPYEQYF.

This chain joins TRBV4-3 and TRBJ2-2; D gene uncertain. V lost 0 bases and J 8 bases, leaving 7 bases between the germline ends. The CDR3 spans 13 residues. The germline V gene encodes CDR1 LGHNA and CDR2 YSLEER. CDR3 region: CASSQDYRGELFF. CDR3 coding DNA: TGCGCCAGCAGCCAAGATTATCGGGGGGAGCTGTTTTTT.

This chain uses TRBV7-9 with TRBJ2-1, with 11 bases that match TRBD2. V trimming: 5 bases; J trimming: 5 bases; junction bases outside the gene matches: 8. CDR3 length: 16 residues. Germline V gene sequence: CDR1 SEHNR, CDR2 FQNEAQ (reference sequence). CDR3 loop: CASSPGTSGLNNEQFF. CDR3 nucleotide sequence: TGTGCCAGCAGCCCCGGGACTAGCGGTCTGAACAATGAGCAGTTCTTC.

The sample holds a few counts of this clone. The J gene is TRBJ1-1, the V gene TRBV7-8; D perhaps matches TRBD1 (5 bases). The germline V gene encodes CDR1 SGHVS and CDR2 FQNEAQ. CDR3 size: 13 residues. The V and J ends lost 4 bases and 7 bases respectively, with 13 bases between them. The CDR3, as DNA: TGTGCCAGCAGCTGGGGGAAGAGGTATGAAGCTTTCTTT. It codes for CASSWGKRYEAFF.